This TCR beta chain emerged from a study of T cells in Graves' hyperthyroidism and ophthalmopathy. Diagnoses rested on clinical symptoms, serum thyroxine and TRAb, thyroid ultrasound and orbital computed tomography. V dropped 6 bases and J dropped 6 bases, with 12 bases sitting between them. The CDR3 sequence is 14 residues long. This clonotype turned up a few times. The antigen is undetermined. TCR beta CDR3 regions were amplified from RNA. TCR CDR3 regions were first amplified by RT-PCR with HTBI primers. TCRdb re-called the multiplex PCR reads through MiXCR, storing one row per CDR3 protein. The table records about 660,000 distinct CDR3 sequences, just under 45% of them present only once. Whole-study results and caveats: The model forecast ophthalmopathy, anticipating it by a median around 6.9 months before onset. Ophthalmopathy was separated from stable hyperthyroidism by a 13 V-J model. Most clonotypes expanded in the thyroid (above 0.001) were also present in blood.

The chain links TRBV12-3 or TRBV12-4 to TRBJ1-6; D uncertain. The origin of this receptor is an adult man with Graves' disease, either hyperthyroidism or ophthalmopathy (not recorded which). The sample was peripheral blood or thyroid tissue (not recorded which). DNA for the CDR3: TGTGCCAGCAGCCAAGGCGGCAGTAATTCACCCCTCCACTTT. Its protein product is CASSQGGSNSPLHF.